This passage covers 24 T cell receptor beta chains from one sample sequenced in a study of shared clonotypes between healthy human individuals. TCRdb keeps only in-frame clones here, not all; method: immunoSEQ multiplex PCR. The table records about 2.4 million clones, more than 90% of them present only once. The sequenced sample was naive CD4+ T cells sorted from blood. Regarding subset: CD45RA+ positively selected. The receptors here all came from a man younger than 30 in good health.

This clone was seen only once. The DNA of the CDR3 is TGTGCCAGCAGGGGGGAGGGGAGTCAGCCCCAGCATTTT. Amino acids: CASRGEGSQPQHF. V is TRBV28 and J is TRBJ1-5, with D perhaps TRBD1 (5 bases). Looked up from germline, CDR1 is MDHEN and CDR2 is SYDVKM. The V end was cut by 6 bases, the J end by 6 bases, with 12 bases between. The CDR3 consists of 13 residues.

The V gene is TRBV18, the J gene TRBJ2-7; a weak D match, TRBD1 (5 bases). The CDR3 is 14 residues long. CDR1 KGHSH and CDR2 LQKENI come from the germline V gene. The ends were cut back, 0 bases at V and 4 bases at J, with 10 bases in the middle. The chain's CDR3 is CASSPPVAGYEQYF. Here the CDR3 DNA reads TGTGCCAGCTCACCACCGGTGGCAGGGTACGAGCAGTACTTC.

V and J are TRBV7-2 and TRBJ1-1; weak D call: TRBD1 (5 bases). CDR3 length: 14 amino acids. V was shortened by 10 bases and J by 4 bases, with 19 bases between the two germline ends. CDR1 and CDR2 (germline): SGHTA, FQGNSA. The CDR3 sequence is CATRRGGGITEAFF. The CDR3 coding sequence is TGTGCCACCCGGCGCGGGGGAGGAATCACTGAAGCTTTCTTT.

This clone was observed a single time. This chain connects TRBV5-7 to TRBJ2-7, with D perhaps matching TRBD2 (6 bases). TRBV5-7 counts as an open reading frame of uncertain function. This CDR3 is 15 amino acids long. V lost 9 bases to trimming and J lost 5 bases, with 24 bases between them. CDR3 DNA sequence: TGTGCCACCGCGCACGAAGGAGGGGAGAGAAACGAGCAGTACTTC. This gives the protein CATAHEGGERNEQYF.

J is TRBJ2-5 and V is TRBV11-1, with 15 bases that match TRBD2. This CDR3 comprises 17 residues. CDR1 is SGHAT, CDR2 FQDESV, per germline (reference sequence). V dropped 2 bases and J dropped 7; count of bases not matched to a gene: 8. CDR3: CASSLFGTSGGSATQYF. Written as DNA, the CDR3 is TGTGCCAGCAGCTTATTCGGGACTAGCGGGGGGTCCGCGACCCAGTACTTC.

The chain joins TRBV10-3 to TRBJ2-7; D is uncertain. V was shortened by 3 bases and J by 1 base, with 10 bases between the two germline ends. CDR1 ENHRY and CDR2 SYGVKD come from the germline V gene. This CDR3 is 14 amino acids long. The CDR3 protein is CAISDSVNSYEQYF. The CDR3, as DNA: TGTGCCATCAGTGATTCTGTTAATTCCTACGAGCAGTACTTC.

To note about this clone: The sample holds other DNA sequences that translate to the same CDR3. The chain has TRBV6-1 and TRBJ1-4; 7 nucleotides match TRBD1. Germline CDR1 reads MNHNS; CDR2 reads SASEGT. The CDR3 runs 14 residues. V lost 4 bases to trimming and J lost 8 bases; unmatched junction nucleotides: 7. The CDR3 DNA reads TGTGCCAGCAGTGGAGGGGGCTTAGGGGAAAAACTGTTTTTT. It codes for CASSGGGLGEKLFF.

This clone was recorded once. The chain links TRBV6-6 to TRBJ1-3; D may be TRBD1 (5 bases). Germline V gene sequence: CDR1 MNHNY, CDR2 SVGAGI (reference sequence). This CDR3 spans 14 amino acids. Trimming removed 8 bases at V and 4 bases at J, with 15 bases between. CDR3 loop: CASYLGVDGNTIYF. The CDR3 region has the DNA TGTGCCAGCTACCTGGGGGTCGACGGAAACACCATATATTTT.

The chain uses TRBV4-2 and TRBJ1-2, with TRBD1 matching over 7 bases. With V trimmed by 6 bases and J by 4 bases, 8 bases remained unmatched. The CDR3 is made up of 14 amino acids. CDR1 is LGHNA and CDR2 is YNFKEQ in the germline V gene. The CDR3 DNA sequence: TGTGCCAGCAGAGGGGGCTGGGGAGGCTATGGCTACACCTTC. It yields the protein CASRGGWGGYGYTF.

V is TRBV28 and J is TRBJ1-2, with D unresolved. Germline V CDR1 and CDR2: MDHEN, SYDVKM. With 7 bases removed from V and 1 base from J, the gap between germline ends came to 13 bases. This CDR3 spans 14 amino acids. Written as DNA, the CDR3 is TGTGCCAGCAATAGTCCCGGGAGTAACTATGGCTACACCTTC. Protein product: CASNSPGSNYGYTF.

The sample holds a few counts of this clone. J is TRBJ1-1 and V is TRBV5-4, with D possibly being TRBD1 (5 bases). With 3 bases removed from V and 10 bases from J, the gap between germline ends came to 19 bases. The germline gives CDR1 SGHNT, CDR2 YYREEE (reference sequence). The CDR3 covers 14 residues. The CDR3 reads CASSSDRDPRGAFF. Here the CDR3 DNA reads TGTGCCAGCAGCTCGGACCGGGACCCTAGGGGAGCTTTCTTT.

The chain has TRBV5-1 and TRBJ2-5; tentatively, D is TRBD2 (6 bases). The germline CDR1 and CDR2 sequences are SGHRS and YFSETQ. The CDR3 totals 15 residues. V was clipped by 4 bases and J by 2 bases, with 15 bases between them. Here the CDR3 DNA reads TGCGCCAGCAGCGAGATTAGCGGAGATCAAGAGACCCAGTACTTC. Translated, it gives CASSEISGDQETQYF.

The chain links TRBV7-6 to TRBJ2-5; TRBD2 agrees at 12 bases. Losses at the gene ends were 6 bases for V and 4 bases for J; bases not matched to a gene: 12. Per the germline V gene, CDR1 is SGHVS and CDR2 is FNYEAQ. This CDR3 region has 17 residues. The CDR3 sequence: CASSFVKASGGGETQYF. Here the CDR3 DNA reads TGTGCCAGCAGTTTTGTCAAGGCTAGCGGGGGGGGAGAGACCCAGTACTTC.

The chain uses TRBV15 and TRBJ2-3; 10 bases align to TRBD1. Unmatched junction bases numbered 13, after V lost 3 bases and J lost 4 bases. The CDR3 has 18 amino acids. Germline CDR1 and CDR2: LNHNV and YYDKDF (reference sequence). The CDR3 sequence: CATSSLRDRGLRPDTQYF. The CDR3 bases are TGTGCCACCAGCAGCCTCCGGGACAGGGGATTACGTCCAGATACGCAGTATTTT.

This chain links TRBV29-1 with TRBJ2-2; D perhaps matches TRBD1 (5 bases). CDR1 SQVTM and CDR2 ANQGSEA come from the germline V gene. The ends were cut back, 6 bases at V and 5 bases at J, with 13 bases in the middle. The CDR3 runs 13 residues. The CDR3 DNA follows: TGCAGCGTGACCTGGGGCTCGACCGGGGAGCTGTTTTTT. The encoded protein is CSVTWGSTGELFF.

V gene TRBV13 combines with J gene TRBJ1-6, with D perhaps TRBD1 (5 bases). With 4 bases removed from V and 0 bases from J, the gap between germline ends came to 16 bases. CDR1 is PRHDT, CDR2 FYEKMQ, per germline (reference sequence). The CDR3 sequence is 18 residues long. CDR3 sequence reads: CASSSDRDRSSYNSPLHF. The CDR3 DNA sequence: TGTGCCAGCAGCTCGGACCGGGACCGTAGCTCCTATAATTCACCCCTCCACTTT.

The chain has TRBV7-8 and TRBJ2-6; unclear D gene. This CDR3 comprises 15 residues. The germline CDR1 and CDR2 sequences are SGHVS and FQNEAQ. V was pared by 4 bases and J by 4 bases, with 11 bases between. The CDR3 DNA reads TGTGCCAGCAGCTCAAGGTGGTACGGGGCCAACGTCCTGACTTTC. Amino acids: CASSSRWYGANVLTF.

The CDR3 here is CASSYQAGTGFYEQYF. The CDR3 bases are TGTGCCAGCAGTTACCAGGCCGGGACAGGGTTCTACGAGCAGTACTTC. The rearrangement links TRBV6-5 to TRBJ2-7; the match to TRBD1 covers 9 bases. V was pared by 2 bases and J by 3 bases, with 8 bases of the junction left unmatched. This CDR3 has 16 residues. Germline V lookup: CDR1 MNHEY, CDR2 SVGAGI.

A word on this clone: Distinct nucleotide sequences in the sample also encode this CDR3. The J gene is TRBJ2-7, the V gene TRBV11-2; 9 bases map to TRBD1. Germline V lookup: CDR1 SGHAT, CDR2 FQNNGV. This CDR3 is built from 14 residues. The V and J ends lost 1 base and 2 bases, in that order; junction bases with no gene match: 0. The CDR3 region has the DNA TGTGCCAGCAGCTTAGGACAGGGGGCCTACGAGCAGTACTTC. Translating gives CASSLGQGAYEQYF.

V gene TRBV2 combines with J gene TRBJ2-1, with D tentatively TRBD1 or TRBD2 (6 bases each). The CDR3 spans 12 residues. The V gene lost 10 bases and the J gene lost 5 bases, with 12 bases spanning the gap. CDR1 and CDR2 (germline): SNHLY, FYNNEI. CDR3: CATTRGDNEQFF. CDR3 DNA sequence: TGTGCCACCACGAGGGGGGACAATGAGCAGTTCTTC.

This clone was counted once. The V gene is TRBV5-6, the J gene TRBJ2-7, with D tentatively TRBD1 (6 bases). Germline loops: CDR1 SGHDT, CDR2 YYEEEE. The V gene lost 5 bases and the J gene lost 6 bases, with 9 bases spanning the gap. This CDR3 comprises 11 residues. CDR3 region: CASSTGFEQYF. The CDR3 DNA follows: TGTGCCAGCAGTACAGGGTTCGAGCAGTACTTC.

This chain uses TRBV5-1 with TRBJ2-1; D not resolved. V was shortened by 5 bases and J by 3 bases, with 9 bases between the two germline ends. The CDR3 spans 13 residues. The germline gives CDR1 SGHRS, CDR2 YFSETQ. The CDR3: CASSPGNYNEQFF. CDR3 DNA: TGCGCCAGCAGTCCGGGCAACTACAATGAGCAGTTCTTC.

This chain joins TRBV28 and TRBJ1-1; D unresolved. Germline CDR1 MDHEN, CDR2 SYDVKM. Trimming took off 2 bases at V and 7 bases at J, with 17 bases between the two ends. The CDR3 sequence is 15 residues long. The chain's CDR3 is CASSLSEGQVNEAFF. For the CDR3, the DNA is TGTGCCAGCAGTTTAAGCGAGGGTCAGGTTAATGAAGCTTTCTTT.

J is TRBJ2-4 and V is TRBV4-3; a weak D match, TRBD2 (6 bases). The CDR3 sequence is 16 residues long. Germline CDR1 is LGHNA and CDR2 is YSLEER. The V end lost 1 base, the J end lost 9 bases, and 19 bases lay between the germline ends. The CDR3 DNA follows: TGCGCCAGCAGCCAAGTGGCCGGGACTCCTACGGGCATTCAGTACTTC. It yields the protein CASSQVAGTPTGIQYF.